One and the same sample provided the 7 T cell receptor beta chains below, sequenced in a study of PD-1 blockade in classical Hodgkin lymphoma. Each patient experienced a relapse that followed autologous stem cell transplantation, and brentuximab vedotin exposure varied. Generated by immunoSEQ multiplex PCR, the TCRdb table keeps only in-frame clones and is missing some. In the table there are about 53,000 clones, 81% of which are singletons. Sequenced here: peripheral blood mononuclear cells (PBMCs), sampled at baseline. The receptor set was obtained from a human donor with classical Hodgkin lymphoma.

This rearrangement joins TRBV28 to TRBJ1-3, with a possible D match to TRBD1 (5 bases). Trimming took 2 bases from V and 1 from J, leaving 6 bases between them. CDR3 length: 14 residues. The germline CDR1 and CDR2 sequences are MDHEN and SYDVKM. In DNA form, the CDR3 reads TGTGCCAGCAGTTTAGACAGATCTGGAAACACCATATATTTT. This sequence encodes CASSLDRSGNTIYF.

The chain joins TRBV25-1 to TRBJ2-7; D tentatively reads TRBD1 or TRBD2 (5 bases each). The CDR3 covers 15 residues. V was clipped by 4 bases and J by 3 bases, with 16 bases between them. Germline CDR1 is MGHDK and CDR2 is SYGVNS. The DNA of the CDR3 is TGTGCCAGCAGTGCCTCGGGGAGCAGGGACTACGAGCAGTACTTC. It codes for CASSASGSRDYEQYF.

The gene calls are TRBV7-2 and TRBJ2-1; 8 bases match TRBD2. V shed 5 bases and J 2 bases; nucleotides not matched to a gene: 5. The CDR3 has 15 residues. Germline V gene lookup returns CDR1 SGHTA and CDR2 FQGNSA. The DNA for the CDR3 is TGTGCCAGCAGCCTAACTAGCGGCCCCTACAATGAGCAGTTCTTC. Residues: CASSLTSGPYNEQFF.

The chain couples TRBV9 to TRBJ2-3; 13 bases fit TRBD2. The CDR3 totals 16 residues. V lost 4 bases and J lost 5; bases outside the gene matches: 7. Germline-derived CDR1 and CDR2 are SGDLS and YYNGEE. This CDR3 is CASSPGTSGMVDTQYF. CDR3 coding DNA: TGTGCCAGCAGCCCCGGGACTAGCGGGATGGTAGATACGCAGTATTTT.

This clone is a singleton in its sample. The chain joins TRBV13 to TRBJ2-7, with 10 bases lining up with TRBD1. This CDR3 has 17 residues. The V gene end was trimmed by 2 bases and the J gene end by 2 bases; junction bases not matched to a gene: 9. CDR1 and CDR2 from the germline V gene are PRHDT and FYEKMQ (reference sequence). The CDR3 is CASSLSPTGGRTYEQYF. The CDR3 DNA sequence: TGTGCCAGCAGCTTAAGTCCGACAGGGGGCAGGACCTACGAGCAGTACTTC.

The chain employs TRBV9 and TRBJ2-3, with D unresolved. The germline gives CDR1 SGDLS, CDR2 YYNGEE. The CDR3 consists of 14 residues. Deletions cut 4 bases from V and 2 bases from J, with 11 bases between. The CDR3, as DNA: TGTGCCAGCAGCCCCGAACCCTTCACAGATACGCAGTATTTT. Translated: CASSPEPFTDTQYF.

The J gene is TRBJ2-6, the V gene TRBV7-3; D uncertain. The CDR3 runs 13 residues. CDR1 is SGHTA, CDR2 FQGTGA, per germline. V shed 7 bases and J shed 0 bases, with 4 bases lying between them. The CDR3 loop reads CASKASGANVLTF. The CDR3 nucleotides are TGTGCCAGCAAGGCCTCTGGGGCCAACGTCCTGACTTTC.